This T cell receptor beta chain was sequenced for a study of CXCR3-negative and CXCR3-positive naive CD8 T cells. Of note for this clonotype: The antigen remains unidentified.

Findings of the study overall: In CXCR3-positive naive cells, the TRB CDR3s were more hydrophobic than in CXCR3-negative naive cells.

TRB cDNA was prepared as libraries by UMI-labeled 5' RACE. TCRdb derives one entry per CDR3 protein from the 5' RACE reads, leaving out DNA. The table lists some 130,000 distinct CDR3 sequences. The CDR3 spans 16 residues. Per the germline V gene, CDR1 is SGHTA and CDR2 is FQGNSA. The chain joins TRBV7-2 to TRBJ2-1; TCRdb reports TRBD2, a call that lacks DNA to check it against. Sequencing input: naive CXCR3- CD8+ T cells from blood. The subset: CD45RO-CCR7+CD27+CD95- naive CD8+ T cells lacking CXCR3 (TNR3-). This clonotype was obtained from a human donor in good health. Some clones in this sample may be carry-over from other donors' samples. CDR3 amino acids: CASSLGGSGGIDEQFF.